The 21 T cell receptor beta chains below come from one sample, sequenced in a study of PD-L1 blockade in urothelial cancer (dated by TCRdb to the late 2010s). Read against the paper, the sample's time point label means: peripheral blood 6 weeks after treatment start. Library generation was performed with the immunoSEQ multiplex PCR assay. This immuneACCESS table, as held by TCRdb, lists in-frame sequences with V and J called but not all clones. Of the missing ones, under half trace to an unresolved V gene in checked studies; the others have no known cause. Recorded for this sample are tens of thousands of clones; 70% to 90% of them occurred a single time. Of the sample, 2% to 3% is held by the ten largest clones. The input for sequencing was PBMCs, taken around atezolizumab (anti-PD-L1) treatment. The receptors derive from a man aged 55-75 years with urothelial cancer.

The genes are TRBV7-2 and TRBJ1-5; a weak D match, TRBD1 (6 bases). Germline V lookup: CDR1 SGHTA, CDR2 FQGNSA. The V end lost 8 bases, the J end lost 4 bases, and 12 bases lay between the germline ends. This CDR3 is built from 13 residues. The CDR3 nucleotides read TGTGCCAGCTCGCAACAGGGTAATCAGCCCCAGCATTTT. It specifies CASSQQGNQPQHF.

V gene TRBV2 combines with J gene TRBJ1-1; D remains unclear. Germline values: CDR1 SNHLY, CDR2 FYNNEI. Trimming shortened V by 8 bases and J by 0 bases, and 10 bases separated the two germline ends. The length of the CDR3 is 13 residues. CDR3 in DNA: TGTGCCAGCGGGCAGGATATGAACACTGAAGCTTTCTTT. This encodes CASGQDMNTEAFF.

The rearrangement joins TRBV7-9 to TRBJ2-4; D is perhaps TRBD2 (5 bases). Trimming stripped 4 bases from V and 8 bases from J, with 18 bases between. This CDR3 contains 15 residues. Per the germline V gene, CDR1 is SEHNR and CDR2 is FQNEAQ (reference sequence). The CDR3 nucleotides are TGTGCCAGCAGCTGGGTCGGGATGTCTGAGGACATTCAGTACTTC. Its protein product is CASSWVGMSEDIQYF.

The V and J genes are TRBV7-2 and TRBJ2-6; the match to TRBD1 covers 9 bases. Germline CDR1 SGHTA, CDR2 FQGNSA. The CDR3 consists of 16 residues. With 5 bases clipped from V and 4 bases from J, the junction kept 6 bases outside the gene matches. DNA of the CDR3: TGTGCCAGCAGCGTACAGGGGGCGGGGGGGGCCAACGTCCTGACTTTC. Translation: CASSVQGAGGANVLTF.

The V gene is TRBV19, the J gene TRBJ1-5, with D unresolved. The germline V and J ends were trimmed by 6 bases and 6 bases, with 18 bases remaining between them. Per germline, CDR1 LNHDA and CDR2 SQIVND (reference sequence). This CDR3 has 15 amino acids. CDR3 nucleotides: TGTGCCAGTAGCTTTCCCGGTAAAGGCGGTCAGCCCCAGCATTTT. Protein: CASSFPGKGGQPQHF.

The chain uses TRBV7-2 and TRBJ2-2; tentatively, D is TRBD1 (6 bases). The CDR3 extends over 16 amino acids. V was shortened by 1 base and J by 7 bases, with 16 bases between the two germline ends. Germline CDR1 reads SGHTA; CDR2 reads FQGNSA. CDR3 DNA: TGTGCCAGCAGCTTAGTGGGCTTGGGGGCGGGCGGGGAGCTGTTTTTT. Residues: CASSLVGLGAGGELFF.

The rearrangement links TRBV30 to TRBJ1-3; D gene ambiguous. Trimming took 3 bases from V and 5 from J, leaving 14 bases between them. The CDR3 is 14 amino acids. Germline V CDR1 and CDR2: GTSNPN, SVGIG (reference sequence). The CDR3 loop is CAWRSSPTRNTIYF. The CDR3 bases are TGTGCCTGGAGGAGTAGCCCCACCCGAAACACCATATATTTT.

The V gene is TRBV5-4, the J gene TRBJ2-2; tentative D call: TRBD2 (5 bases). Germline CDR1 is SGHNT and CDR2 is YYREEE (reference sequence). The CDR3 spans 16 residues. The V end was cut by 4 bases, the J end by 0 bases, with 13 bases between. The CDR3: CASSPTGSANTGELFF. CDR3 DNA: TGTGCCAGCAGCCCTACGGGGAGCGCGAACACCGGGGAGCTGTTTTTT.

CDR3 in DNA: TGTGCCAGCAAGGACAGGGTGAACACTGAAGCTTTCTTT. As protein: CASKDRVNTEAFF. The chain employs TRBV19 and TRBJ1-1; TRBD1 aligns across 8 bases. CDR1 is LNHDA, CDR2 SQIVND, per germline (reference sequence). J lost 0 bases, V lost 9 bases, and 3 bases had no gene match. This CDR3 comprises 13 residues.

The chain joins TRBV4-1 to TRBJ1-5; 8 nucleotides match TRBD1. The germline V gene encodes CDR1 MGHRA and CDR2 YSYEKL. V dropped 3 bases and J dropped 3; count of bases not matched to a gene: 7. CDR3 length equals 16 residues. Written as DNA, the CDR3 is TGCGCCAGCAGCCACTTGACAGGGGCTCTCAATCAGCCCCAGCATTTT. Translating it yields CASSHLTGALNQPQHF.

This sequence joins TRBV4-3 and TRBJ2-2; 9 bases line up with TRBD1. CDR3 length: 18 residues. Per the germline V gene, CDR1 is LGHNA and CDR2 is YSLEER. V lost 0 bases to trimming and J lost 4 bases; unmatched junction nucleotides: 9. The DNA for the CDR3 is TGCGCCAGCAGCCAAGATTGGGGACAGGGAGTAGGCACCGGGGAGCTGTTTTTT. Translated, it gives CASSQDWGQGVGTGELFF.

The chain carries TRBV5-1 and TRBJ1-1, with unresolved D. The ends were cut back, 4 bases at V and 0 bases at J, with 7 bases in the middle. This CDR3 has 13 amino acids. CDR1 is SGHRS and CDR2 is YFSETQ in the germline V gene. This CDR3 reads CASSRGLNTEAFF. The CDR3 DNA reads TGCGCCAGCAGCCGTGGCCTGAACACTGAAGCTTTCTTT.

This clone was counted a few times. The V gene is TRBV2, the J gene TRBJ2-7, with TRBD2 as a possible D gene (5 bases). Per the germline V gene, CDR1 is SNHLY and CDR2 is FYNNEI. Trimming pared 2 bases from V and 1 base from J, leaving 12 bases between. CDR3 size: 15 residues. This chain's CDR3 is CASSERGTISYEQYF. The DNA for the CDR3 is TGTGCCAGCAGTGAACGGGGTACTATATCCTACGAGCAGTACTTC.

The chain has TRBV5-1 and TRBJ1-3; D not resolved. The CDR3 is made up of 16 amino acids. Looked up from germline, CDR1 is SGHRS and CDR2 is YFSETQ. Deletions cut 0 bases from V and 0 bases from J, with 10 bases between. Written as DNA, the CDR3 is TGCGCCAGCAGCTTGGCTTCGGGAGTCTCTGGAAACACCATATATTTT. Translated: CASSLASGVSGNTIYF.

This sequence joins TRBV5-1 and TRBJ2-7, with 7 bases aligning to TRBD1. Looked up from germline, CDR1 is SGHRS and CDR2 is YFSETQ. V dropped 3 bases and J dropped 4; count of bases not matched to a gene: 13. This CDR3 comprises 16 residues. In nucleotides, the CDR3 is TGCGCCAGCAGCTCAAATTCCGGGACAGCGCTGTACGAGCAGTACTTC. As protein: CASSSNSGTALYEQYF.

The chain is built from TRBV4-3 and TRBJ2-1; 8 nucleotides match TRBD2. Germline V gene lookup returns CDR1 LGHNA and CDR2 YSLEER. The CDR3 runs 13 residues. V trimming: 2 bases; J trimming: 9 bases; junction bases outside the gene matches: 3. The CDR3 DNA reads TGCGCCAGCAGCCAAACTAGCGGCGGTGAGCAGTTCTTC. Protein: CASSQTSGGEQFF.

This chain joins TRBV5-1 and TRBJ2-2, with 10 bases that match TRBD1. This CDR3 comprises 18 residues. Germline V gene sequence: CDR1 SGHRS, CDR2 YFSETQ. The V segment lost 3 bases and the J segment 5 bases; nucleotides outside the gene matches: 13. CDR3 region: CASSYLGTGVVYTGELFF. The CDR3, as DNA: TGCGCCAGCAGCTACCTGGGGACAGGGGTCGTATATACCGGGGAGCTGTTTTTT. The complete variable domain, with remaining parts taken from reference TRBV5-1 and TRBJ2-2, reads KAGVTQTPRYLIKTRGQQVTLSCSPISGHRSVSWYQQTPGQGLQFLFEYFSETQRNKGNFPGRFSGRQFSNSRSEMNVSTLELGDSALYLCASSYLGTGVVYTGELFFGEGSRLTVL.

The rearrangement joins TRBV19 to TRBJ1-2; D uncertain. The V end was cut by 7 bases, the J end by 4 bases, with 22 bases between. The CDR3 contains 16 residues. Per germline, CDR1 LNHDA and CDR2 SQIVND (reference sequence). CDR3 protein: CASTPKESGLGYGYTF. The CDR3 bases are TGTGCCAGTACCCCCAAGGAGTCGGGTCTCGGCTATGGCTACACCTTC.

The genes are TRBV15 and TRBJ2-3; 9 bases are shared with TRBD2. V lost 2 bases to trimming and J lost 3 bases; unmatched junction nucleotides: 9. This CDR3 is 17 amino acids long. Per germline, CDR1 LNHNV and CDR2 YYDKDF (reference sequence). CDR3 sequence reads: CATSRKPGLADTDTQYF. CDR3 nucleotides: TGTGCCACCAGCAGAAAACCGGGACTAGCAGATACAGATACGCAGTATTTT.

The chain is built from TRBV28 and TRBJ1-1; D uncertain. Germline values: CDR1 MDHEN, CDR2 SYDVKM. Trimming took 3 bases from V and 1 from J, leaving 6 bases between them. This CDR3 contains 13 residues. The CDR3 sequence is CASSFTPNTEAFF. For the CDR3, the DNA is TGTGCCAGCAGTTTTACACCGAACACTGAAGCTTTCTTT.

The rearrangement joins TRBV7-9 to TRBJ2-3; D is undetermined. Trimming cost V 5 bases and J 2 bases, with 11 bases left between them. The CDR3 sequence is 14 residues long. Germline-derived CDR1 and CDR2 are SEHNR and FQNEAQ (reference sequence). CDR3 DNA sequence: TGTGCCAGCAGCCCCGCTTCGGTCACAGATACGCAGTATTTT. It yields the protein CASSPASVTDTQYF.